This is a list of T cell receptor beta chains from one sample in a study of CD8 T cells in Susac syndrome. TCRdb called the immunoSEQ multiplex PCR reads again in MiXCR, with one record for every CDR3 protein. Among 400,000 to 550,000 distinct CDR3 sequences listed, more than 80% were seen once. The sequenced sample was CD8+ T cells from PBMCs. The receptors shown here come from a human donor with multiple sclerosis. The CDR3 runs from the conserved cysteine through the conserved F or W. A D gene is named only where the DNA matches it firmly. Only some rows state a clone size, as once, few, many or a class for expanded clones.

J gene,D gene,V gene,clone size,CDR3 protein,CDR3 DNA
TRBJ2-7,TRBD1,TRBV20-1,NA,CSGTGQGVYEQYF,TGCAGTGGTACGGGACAGGGGGTCTACGAGCAGTACTTC
TRBJ2-1,NA,TRBV7-9,NA,CASSTRDLGGYNEQFF,TGTGCCAGCAGCACCCGGGACCTAGGGGGTTACAATGAGCAGTTCTTC
TRBJ1-1,NA,TRBV14,NA,CASSQPGGDMNTEAFF,TGTGCCAGCAGCCAACCGGGGGGCGACATGAACACTGAAGCTTTCTTT
TRBJ2-2,NA,TRBV27,NA,CASSLWPANPNTGELFF,TGTGCCAGCAGTTTATGGCCGGCAAACCCGAACACCGGGGAGCTGTTTTTT
TRBJ1-2,TRBD1,TRBV12-3/TRBV12-4,NA,CASSPRTGTYYGYTF,TGTGCCAGCAGTCCACGGACAGGGACCTACTATGGCTACACCTTC
TRBJ2-1,NA,TRBV11-2,few,CASSSARDTLNNEQFF,TGTGCCAGCAGCTCTGCAAGGGACACCCTAAACAATGAGCAGTTCTTC
TRBJ1-1,NA,TRBV7-9,NA,CASSGGPTEAFF,TGTGCCAGCAGCGGGGGGCCCACTGAAGCTTTCTTT
TRBJ2-1,NA,TRBV6-5,few,CASSYGLGSYNEQFF,TGTGCCAGCAGTTACGGTTTGGGCTCCTACAATGAGCAGTTCTTC
TRBJ1-1,NA,TRBV4-2,NA,CASSQVGSTENTEAFF,TGTGCCAGCAGCCAAGTCGGCAGTACTGAGAACACTGAAGCTTTCTTT
TRBJ1-1,TRBD1,TRBV3-1,NA,CASSQEGGGQGDTEAFF,TGTGCCAGCAGCCAAGAAGGAGGGGGGCAGGGGGACACTGAAGCTTTCTTT
TRBJ1-1,NA,TRBV6-2/TRBV6-3,NA,CASSYPEGTEAFF,TGTGCCAGCAGTTACCCCGAGGGGACTGAAGCTTTCTTT